These 11 T cell receptor beta chains were sequenced from one sample in a study of T-cell reconstitution after alpha-beta-depleted transplantation in children (dated by TCRdb to about 2016). The library was generated by PCR. The sequencer was an Illumina HiSeq 2500. TCR library preparation used molecular barcoding, with unique molecular identifiers applied to normalize quantification of the TCRbeta repertoire. In TCRdb, the public reads were trimmed at Q25 with fastp and aligned with MiXCR, with productive beta chains retained. Identical CDR3 proteins give one entry, which carries the most common genes and DNA. This sample is represented by fewer than 400,000 distinct CDR3 sequences; roughly 22% of them were singletons. 3.8% of the sample is taken by the ten largest. This specimen was PBMCs from the stem cell graft donor, taken from the stem cell graft. The receptors come from a human donor who donated a stem cell graft to a child with acute myeloid leukemia.

This clonotype was observed at least ten times. The gene calls are TRBV7-3 and TRBJ2-1; D not certain. There are 15 residues in the CDR3. The germline gives CDR1 SGHTA, CDR2 FQGTGA. The germline V and J ends were trimmed by 5 bases and 3 bases, with 14 bases remaining between them. Here the CDR3 reads CASSISGVGYNEQFF. The CDR3 DNA reads as TGTGCCAGCAGCATAAGTGGGGTCGGCTACAATGAGCAGTTCTTC.

This clonotype turned up a few times. The J gene is TRBJ2-1, the V gene TRBV29-1; no clear D gene. From germline, CDR1 is SQVTM and CDR2 ANQGSEA. Trimming took 1 base from V and 6 from J, leaving 13 bases between them. The CDR3 has 14 amino acids. The CDR3: CSVEVRKEFNEQFF. CDR3 nucleotides: TGCAGCGTTGAAGTTAGGAAAGAGTTCAATGAGCAGTTCTTC.

This clonotype was counted between two and nine times. The CDR3 bases are TGTGCCAGCAGCTCGTGGACTAGCGGACCCTACAATGAGCAGTTCTTC. Protein sequence: CASSSWTSGPYNEQFF. The rearrangement uses TRBV13 and TRBJ2-1; TRBD2 agrees at 10 bases. V lost 4 bases, J lost 2 bases, and 5 bases stayed unmatched. Per the germline V gene, CDR1 is PRHDT and CDR2 is FYEKMQ (reference sequence). CDR3 length equals 16 residues.

The CDR3 reads CASSLGEGPAFF. The DNA of the CDR3 is TGTGCCAGCAGTTTAGGGGAGGGGCCAGCTTTCTTT. This sequence joins TRBV6-5 and TRBJ1-1; weak D call: TRBD1 (5 bases). V dropped 4 bases and J dropped 10 bases, with 13 bases sitting between them. This CDR3 is 12 amino acids long. CDR1 and CDR2 (germline): MNHEY, SVGAGI.

This clonotype was picked up a small number of times. This chain links TRBV20-1 with TRBJ2-3; D possibly corresponds to TRBD2 (5 bases). This CDR3 is 15 amino acids long. V lost 2 bases to trimming and J lost 1 base, with 13 bases between them. Germline CDR1 DFQATT, CDR2 SNEGSKA (reference sequence). CDR3 DNA: TGCAGTGCTAGAAGCCTAGCAGAGCGCACAGATACGCAGTATTTT. It encodes CSARSLAERTDTQYF.

The chain is built from TRBV6-2 or TRBV6-3 and TRBJ2-7, with 7 positions matching TRBD1. J gave up 2 bases and V 2 bases, and 12 bases lay outside the gene matches. Germline CDR1 MNHEY, CDR2 SVGEGT. The length of the CDR3 is 17 residues. The CDR3 sequence is CASSYRADRADPYEQYF. DNA of the CDR3: TGTGCCAGCAGTTACCGCGCCGACAGGGCTGACCCCTACGAGCAGTACTTC.

The chain has TRBV25-1 and TRBJ2-2; 10 nucleotides line up with TRBD1. V shed 4 bases and J 2 bases; nucleotides not matched to a gene: 4. Germline V gene data show CDR1 as MGHDK and CDR2 as SYGVNS. The CDR3 is 16 residues long. CDR3 bases: TGTGCCAGCAGTGTGGACAGGGGGTTTAACACCGGGGAGCTGTTTTTT. Translation: CASSVDRGFNTGELFF. Complete variable domain (other parts from reference TRBV25-1 and TRBJ2-2): EADIYQTPRYLVIGTGKKITLECSQTMGHDKMYWYQQDPGMELHLIHYSYGVNSTEKGDLSSESTVSRIRTEHFPLTLESARPSHTSQYLCASSVDRGFNTGELFFGEGSRLTVL.

The J gene is TRBJ2-7, the V gene TRBV28, with D possibly called TRBD1 or TRBD2 (5 bases each). The CDR3 spans 13 residues. Trimming stripped 6 bases from V and 0 bases from J, with 9 bases between. The germline CDR1 and CDR2 sequences are MDHEN and SYDVKM. CDR3 bases: TGTGCCAGCAGCGGGGACGTCTCCTACGAGCAGTACTTC. Its translation is CASSGDVSYEQYF.

There are a few counts of this clonotype. The rearrangement joins TRBV7-9 to TRBJ2-7; a weak D match, TRBD2 (5 bases). The CDR3 sequence is 15 residues long. The germline CDR1 and CDR2 sequences are SEHNR and FQNEAQ (reference sequence). V was cut by 5 bases and J by 5 bases, with 19 bases left in between. The CDR3 reads CASSPMSSAGNEQYF. CDR3 DNA: TGTGCCAGCAGCCCAATGTCAAGCGCGGGTAACGAGCAGTACTTC.

This clonotype has just a few counts. The V and J genes are TRBV5-1 and TRBJ1-2; no clear D. Germline CDR1 reads SGHRS; CDR2 reads YFSETQ. V shed 4 bases and J shed 3 bases, with 13 bases lying between them. The CDR3 totals 14 residues. The CDR3 nucleotides read TGCGCCAGCAGCCCCGTCACTAACTACTATGGCTACACCTTC. It specifies CASSPVTNYYGYTF.

The table lists this clonotype with many counts. The chain joins TRBV20-1 to TRBJ2-7; the match to TRBD2 covers 8 bases. The length of the CDR3 is 12 residues. Trimming cost V 0 bases and J 12 bases; bases outside gene matches: 7. The germline V gene encodes CDR1 DFQATT and CDR2 SNEGSKA (reference sequence). CDR3 in amino acids: CSARDRSGTPYF. The CDR3 DNA sequence: TGCAGTGCTAGAGATCGTAGCGGGACACCGTACTTC.